Listed below are T cell receptor beta chains from one sample, sequenced in a study of blood T cell repertoires in COVID-19. The table came from immunoSEQ multiplex PCR; TCRdb's copy has only in-frame clones and leaves some out. This sample carries fewer than 200,000 clones, around 83% of them seen once, and the ten largest clones take roughly 19%. Sequencing was carried out using peripheral blood. These receptors were taken from a woman aged 70-85 years who had recovered from COVID-19. Each CDR3 is given with its conserved first and last residue. The order of the fields is D gene, clone size, V gene, J gene, CDR3 DNA, CDR3 protein. A D gene is named only where the DNA matches it firmly. Where a row states a size, it is once, few, many or the class of an expanded clone; other rows omit it.

>.|.|TRBV28|TRBJ2-7
TGTGCCAGCAGTTTACTTTTATCTCCTAGATGGTACTTC
CASSLLLSPRWYF
>.|.|TRBV27|TRBJ2-2
TGTGCCAGCAGTTTCCTAGACAGGAGGACCGGGGAGCTGTTTTTT
CASSFLDRRTGELFF
>TRBD1|.|TRBV18|TRBJ2-2
TGTGCCAGCTCAACAGCGCCGCCCCTTGGACAGGGGGCGGACACCGGGGAGCTGTTTTTT
CASSTAPPLGQGADTGELFF
>.|.|TRBV6-2/TRBV6-3|TRBJ2-7
TGTGCCAGCAGTTACGGGACACCCGATTACTACGAGCAGTACTTC
CASSYGTPDYYEQYF
>TRBD2|.|TRBV6-6|TRBJ2-5
TGTGCCAGCAGCCGAGGGGCTAGCGGGAGACCCGGGGGGGAGACCCAGTACTTC
CASSRGASGRPGGETQYF
>TRBD1|.|TRBV19|TRBJ2-7
TGTGCCAGTAGCATCCGGGACAGGGATGGCGAGCAGTACTTC
CASSIRDRDGEQYF
>TRBD2|.|TRBV5-1|TRBJ2-3
TGCGCCAGCAGCCGTAGCGGGGGCCCGAGCACAGATACGCAGTATTTT
CASSRSGGPSTDTQYF
>TRBD1|.|TRBV10-3|TRBJ1-2
TGTGCCTCAGGGGGGCCCACTAACTATGGCTACACCTTC
CASGGPTNYGYTF
>.|.|TRBV4-1|TRBJ2-7
TGCGCCAGCAGCCACCAGTTAGCGTTGTTGGCCTACGAGCAGTACTTC
CASSHQLALLAYEQYF
>.|.|TRBV5-1|TRBJ2-7
TGCGCCAGCAGCTGGACCCAGGGGTACGAGCAGTACTTC
CASSWTQGYEQYF
>TRBD1|.|TRBV28|TRBJ1-2
TGTGCCAGCGCCCCCCCGGGACAGGGGGGTGGCTACACCTTC
CASAPPGQGGGYTF
>.|.|TRBV7-3|TRBJ1-1
TGTGCCAGCAGCTCTCAGGGGAACACTGAAGCTTTCTTT
CASSSQGNTEAFF
>TRBD2|.|TRBV5-4|TRBJ2-3
TGTGCCAGCAGCGTGGGGAGGGGAGGGGCGACAGATACGCAGTATTTT
CASSVGRGGATDTQYF
>TRBD2|.|TRBV12-3/TRBV12-4|TRBJ2-5
TGTGCCAGCAGTTTAGGGGAGGCGGGGGGCCCGTACTTC
CASSLGEAGGPYF
>.|.|TRBV18|TRBJ1-2
TGTGCCAGCTCACCTCGGCGAGCGGAAGGCTACACCTTC
CASSPRRAEGYTF
>.|.|TRBV5-1|TRBJ1-3
TGCGCCAGCAGGGATTCCCCGGGGTTCCTCTCTGGAAACACCATATATTTT
CASRDSPGFLSGNTIYF
>TRBD1|few|TRBV18|TRBJ1-5
TGTGCCAGCTCCCCGGACAGGAGCAATCAGCCCCAGCATTTT
CASSPDRSNQPQHF
>TRBD1|.|TRBV5-1|TRBJ2-5
TGCGCCAGCAGCCCCACAGGGGCTCAAGAGACCCAGTACTTC
CASSPTGAQETQYF
>TRBD2|.|TRBV2|TRBJ2-1
TGTGCCAGCAGTGGCCTAGCGGATGAGCAGTTCTTC
CASSGLADEQFF
>.|.|TRBV5-4|TRBJ1-6
TGTGCCAGCAGCTTGGGGGGCGGCAATTTAGCCTCACCCCTCCACTTT
CASSLGGGNLASPLHF
>.|.|TRBV28|TRBJ1-4
TGTGCCAGCAGTTTCGGAAGGGCCCGGGACTCGCGTCCAACTAATGAAAAACTGTTTTTT
CASSFGRARDSRPTNEKLFF
>TRBD1|.|TRBV7-3|TRBJ2-6
TGTGCCAGCAGCTTAAGTCAGGGGGCGGATGCTGGGGCCAACGTCCTGACTTTC
CASSLSQGADAGANVLTF
>TRBD1|.|TRBV5-1|TRBJ2-3
TGCGCCAGCAACCGACAGGGATTGGGAGATACGCAGTATTTT
CASNRQGLGDTQYF
>TRBD2|.|TRBV9|TRBJ2-3
TGTGCCAGCAGCGTATCCCCTACGGGAGGAACAGATACGCAGTATTTT
CASSVSPTGGTDTQYF
>.|.|TRBV7-3|TRBJ1-2
TGTGCCAGCAGCCTAGAGCCGACTCGTCTCTATGGCTACACCTTC
CASSLEPTRLYGYTF
>.|.|TRBV19|TRBJ2-1
TGTGCCAGTAGTACTCAGGGCTGGGCAGTCAATGAGCAGTTCTTC
CASSTQGWAVNEQFF
>TRBD1|few|TRBV30|TRBJ1-3
TGTGCCTGGAATCCGGGACAGGGAGGCTTCGGAAACACCATATATTTT
CAWNPGQGGFGNTIYF
>.|.|TRBV9|TRBJ1-3
TGTGCCAGCACCCGAAGCCCGGGGGGAAACACCATATATTTT
CASTRSPGGNTIYF
>.|once|TRBV28|TRBJ1-3
TGTGCCAGCAGTTCCAGGAACTCTGGAAACACCATATATTTT
CASSSRNSGNTIYF
>.|.|TRBV7-3|TRBJ1-1
TGTGCCAGCAGCTTAATGCCCACCGGGGGGAACACTGAAGCTTTCTTT
CASSLMPTGGNTEAFF
>.|.|TRBV9|TRBJ2-3
TGTGCCAGCAGCGTAGCTACTGCGGGTTCGCCAGATACGCAGTATTTT
CASSVATAGSPDTQYF
>.|.|TRBV21-1|TRBJ2-2
TGTGCCAGCAGCAAAGGGACAGGGCGGGACACCGGGGAGCTGTTTTTT
CASSKGTGRDTGELFF
>.|.|TRBV5-4|TRBJ2-7
TGTGCCAGCAGCTTGGCGAGGAGCTACGAGCAGTACTTC
CASSLARSYEQYF
>.|.|TRBV11-3|TRBJ2-3
TGTGCCAGCAGCCCGGGGCCCGGGGGGCGGAGCACAGATACGCAGTATTTT
CASSPGPGGRSTDTQYF
>TRBD1|.|TRBV25-1|TRBJ2-5
TGTGCCAGCAGGGATCTTAAGTCAGGGGGCTTGGAGACCCAGTACTTC
CASRDLKSGGLETQYF
>TRBD1|.|TRBV7-2|TRBJ2-7
TGTGCCAGCAGCCCCCGGGACAGGGCCTCTGAGCAGTACTTC
CASSPRDRASEQYF
>.|.|TRBV20-1|TRBJ2-7
TGCAGTGCCAAATCCGGGTCCGAGCAGTACTTC
CSAKSGSEQYF
>TRBD2|.|TRBV7-9|TRBJ2-3
TGTGCCAGCAGCCCGCGACTAGCGGGACCCACAGATACGCAGTATTTT
CASSPRLAGPTDTQYF
>.|.|TRBV5-1|TRBJ2-1
TGCGCCAGCGGGTCTAGCTTCTTCCCAAATGAGCAGTTCTTC
CASGSSFFPNEQFF
>.|once|TRBV11-3|TRBJ2-3
TGTGCCAGCAGCTTAAGAAGCCCCCCCGATACGCAGTATTTT
CASSLRSPPDTQYF
>.|.|TRBV10-2|TRBJ2-2
TGCGCCAGCAGTCATGGGGGGATGGACACCGGGGAGCTGTTTTTT
CASSHGGMDTGELFF
>TRBD2|.|TRBV7-2|TRBJ2-5
TGTGCCAGCAGCCTCCGACTAGCGGGAGTTGGGGAGACCCAGTACTTC
CASSLRLAGVGETQYF
>.|.|TRBV28|TRBJ1-5
TGTGCCAGCAGTTTCGCAGGGGCGTCCAATCAGCCCCAGCATTTT
CASSFAGASNQPQHF
>TRBD1|few|TRBV3-1/TRBV3-2|TRBJ1-1
TGTGCCAGCAGCTACAATCCCCAGGGGGCAAACACTGAAGCTTTCTTT
CASSYNPQGANTEAFF
>.|.|TRBV6-5|TRBJ2-7
TGTGCCAGCCCTGACGGGTACGAGCAGTACTTC
CASPDGYEQYF
>.|.|TRBV6-6|TRBJ2-7
TGTGCCAGCAGTTACACGGACAGCTCCTACGAGCAGTACTTC
CASSYTDSSYEQYF
>.|.|TRBV19|TRBJ2-1
TGTGCCAGTAGTATCGGGAGCGCCATTGTCGATGAGCAGTTCTTC
CASSIGSAIVDEQFF
>TRBD1|.|TRBV18|TRBJ1-2
TGTGCCAGCTCGTCCGGGACAGGGGATGGCTACACCTTC
CASSSGTGDGYTF
>.|.|TRBV4-3|TRBJ2-2
TGCGCCAGCAGCCCGACGGGGAACACCGGGGAGCTGTTTTTT
CASSPTGNTGELFF
>.|few|TRBV10-3|TRBJ1-6
TGTGCCATCAGTGAGGGACTGTTAGGCACCCTCCACTTT
CAISEGLLGTLHF
>TRBD2|.|TRBV7-2|TRBJ2-1
TGTGCCAGCAGCCCTACTAGCGGGAGGACCCGGAATGAGCAGTTCTTC
CASSPTSGRTRNEQFF
>TRBD2|.|TRBV5-1|TRBJ2-5
TGCGCCAGCAGCTTGGGGACTAGCTTGGAGACCCAGTACTTC
CASSLGTSLETQYF
>TRBD1|.|TRBV30|TRBJ2-7
TGTGCCTGGAGTGGGGCAGGGGGCCACGAGCAGTACTTC
CAWSGAGGHEQYF
>.|.|TRBV30|TRBJ1-2
TGTGCCTGGAGTCCAGGGGCGGCCTATGGCTACACCTTC
CAWSPGAAYGYTF
>TRBD1|few|TRBV4-1|TRBJ1-1
TGCGCCAGCAGCCAAAGACAGGGCCCTCACACTGAAGCTTTCTTT
CASSQRQGPHTEAFF
>.|few|TRBV18|TRBJ1-6
TGTGCCAGCTCACCAGGGGGGAACAATTCACCCCTCCACTTT
CASSPGGNNSPLHF
>.|.|TRBV7-3|TRBJ2-6
TGTGCCAGCAGCTTAATATCTTCTGGGGCCAACGTCCTGACTTTC
CASSLISSGANVLTF
>.|.|TRBV5-1|TRBJ2-5
TGCGCCAGCAGGCCCACTACACAAGAGACCCAGTACTTC
CASRPTTQETQYF
>TRBD1|.|TRBV19|TRBJ1-2
TGTGCCAGTAGCCCCGGGACAGGGCCTAACTATGGCTACACCTTC
CASSPGTGPNYGYTF
>.|.|TRBV7-3|TRBJ1-1
TGTGCCAGCAGCTTGCGCCCGGCAGGGATGACTGAAGCTTTCTTT
CASSLRPAGMTEAFF